The clone carrying this T cell receptor beta chain was seen more than once but under ten times. The CDR3 runs to 14 residues. The junction had 4 bases not matched to a gene; V was cut back by 11 bases and J by 2 bases. Germline CDR1 and CDR2: ENHRY and SYGVKD. The sample is drawn from a study of blood T cells in healthy people across ages. The use of a sample-barcoded 5' primer and a J-beta primer mix characterized a second PCR of roughly 6 to 11 cycles. TCRdb independently ran MiXCR on the 5' RACE reads; one entry per CDR3 protein. In the table there are around 2 million distinct CDR3 sequences, approximately 39% of which are singletons.

The chain joins TRBV10-3 to TRBJ2-5; 14 positions match TRBD2. This sequence was found in a human donor in good health. Material: blood. The CDR3 is CAARTSGGQETQYF. Here the CDR3 DNA reads TGTGCCGCTCGGACTAGCGGGGGGCAAGAGACCCAGTACTTC.